This T cell receptor beta chain stems from a study of T cell responses to AZD1222 COVID-19 vaccine. This table comes from immunoSEQ multiplex PCR, and its TCRdb copy is limited to in-frame clones, with some not included. The sample yields approximately 120,000 clones, 80% to 90% seen once. Concerning this clone: Other nucleotide sequences from this sample produce the same CDR3.

The source is an adult in good health. The specimen comprised peripheral blood, sampled on day 0 of AZD1222 vaccination.

The CDR3 is CASSLQGNTEAFF. The DNA of the CDR3 is TGTGCCAGCAGCCTACAGGGGAACACTGAAGCTTTCTTT. The V call is TRBV6-2 or TRBV6-3, the J call TRBJ1-1; TRBD1 might be the D (6 bases). This CDR3 has 13 amino acids. The germline CDR1 and CDR2 sequences are MNHEY and SVGEGT. Between the trimmed V and J ends, which lost 6 bases and 1 base, there was a span of 9 bases.